Below, one T cell receptor (beta chain) is given with its context. No cognate antigen has been identified for it. It has no much larger one-base neighbor in the sample; base qualities were not kept. The germline V end is reduced by 3 bases and the J end by 5 bases; junction bases left unmatched: 15. The germline V gene supplies CDR1 SNHLY and CDR2 FYNNEI. The CDR3 numbers 17 residues from cysteine through phenylalanine. The only DNA kept is the CDR3, 51 bases in frame from the first base. The immunoSEQ Assay, a bias-controlled multiplex PCR, was used to amplify TCRbeta CDR3 regions from genomic DNA. The published analysis was carried out like this. Within the assay, amplification of reference gene primers was used to estimate how many nucleated cells each sample contained. To quantify the absolute abundance of each unique TCRbeta CDR3 rearrangement, sequence reads were collapsed and filtered. For each sample, productive Simpson clonality was calculated as the square root of Simpson's diversity index over productive rearrangements. The table was pulled from immuneACCESS by TCRdb, which kept in-frame rearrangements only. Such tables lose some clones; where checked, under half of the loss comes from unresolved V genes, and the rest has no known cause. That table furnishes V, J and clone size, whereas the DNA furnished D and trimming. For this sample there are some 67,000 clones; about four fifths appear just once. The top ten clonotypes cover about 6% of the sample.

This specimen comes from a study of blood T cell repertoires in COVID-19 (dated by TCRdb to about 2020). Some background on the complete study: The collaborator samples originated in the United States, Italy and Spain and spanned the acute and convalescent phases of COVID-19. The material from the prospective study consisted of cDNA or gDNA derived from T cells, B-cell-depleted T cells, or PBMCs. The dataset comprised deeply sampled blood TCRbeta repertoires from subjects exposed to, actively infected with, or recovered from COVID-19. The repertoires were made available in a free public database intended to serve as a resource for research on the immune response to SARS-CoV-2. Samples were obtained from the ongoing ImmuneRACE study (first 160 participants) and from 1,254 subjects provided by 6 global collaborators. The sample metadata nearly always contained a de-identified subject ID, COVID-19 status, age in years and sex. HLA class I and class II types, where available, came from metadata supplied by the sample provider rather than from assay-based typing. What the study reported, not specific to this receptor: The amount of clinical and demographic metadata varied by source and participant and was provided uncurated.

The collaborating institutions used their own protocols to collect whole blood in K2EDTA tubes. Collaborator samples were shipped for TCRbeta analysis as frozen whole blood, isolated PBMCs, or DNA extracted from either sample type. The sequenced material came from peripheral blood. In this chain, TRBV2 is recombined with TRBJ2-5, with 7 junctional bases fitting TRBD1. The TCR was taken from a woman aged 60-70 years with acute or convalescent COVID-19. The bases are TGTGCCAGCAGTGAGGGTCTCTACGAGACAGGGCACGAGACCCAGTACTTC. Its coded protein is CASSEGLYETGHETQYF.